Here is one TCR beta chain with its context. Its antigen is not known. Using constant-segment primers, 5'RACE produced TCR alpha and TCR beta cDNA libraries carrying sample barcodes and UMIs. TCRdb re-derived calls from the 5' RACE reads in MiXCR, one entry per CDR3 protein. The table has roughly 450,000 distinct CDR3 sequences, 15% to 20% seen once. Germline CDR1 and CDR2: SNHLY and FYNNEI. The V segment lost 8 bases and the J segment 8 bases; nucleotides outside the gene matches: 7. CDR3 length: 12 residues. This entry comes from a study of T-cell memory formation after mild COVID-19. Study-level information: TCR clusters were mostly confined to one donor each. Study findings and constraints: Some SARS-CoV-2-responding clones were already detected in memory before infection. Mainly in CM and EM were contracting CD4+ clones; CD8+ were in EMRA.

This clonotype originated in an adult woman who had mild COVID-19 (a few samples of this study predate the infection). Cell type and time point are not known. Sequencing input: PBMCs or a T cell subset sorted from them (not recorded which). The chain combines TRBV2 with TRBJ1-1; 8 bases line up with TRBD1. Written as DNA, the CDR3 is TGTGCCAGCGGGGGACAGGCGATCGAAGCTTTCTTT. It translates to CASGGQAIEAFF. Variable domain in full (rest from reference TRBV2 and TRBJ1-1): EPEVTQTPSHQVTQMGQEVILRCVPISNHLYFYWYRQILGQKVEFLVSFYNNEISEKSEIFDDQFSVERPDGSNFTLKIRSTKLEDSAMYFCASGGQAIEAFFGQGTRLTVV.